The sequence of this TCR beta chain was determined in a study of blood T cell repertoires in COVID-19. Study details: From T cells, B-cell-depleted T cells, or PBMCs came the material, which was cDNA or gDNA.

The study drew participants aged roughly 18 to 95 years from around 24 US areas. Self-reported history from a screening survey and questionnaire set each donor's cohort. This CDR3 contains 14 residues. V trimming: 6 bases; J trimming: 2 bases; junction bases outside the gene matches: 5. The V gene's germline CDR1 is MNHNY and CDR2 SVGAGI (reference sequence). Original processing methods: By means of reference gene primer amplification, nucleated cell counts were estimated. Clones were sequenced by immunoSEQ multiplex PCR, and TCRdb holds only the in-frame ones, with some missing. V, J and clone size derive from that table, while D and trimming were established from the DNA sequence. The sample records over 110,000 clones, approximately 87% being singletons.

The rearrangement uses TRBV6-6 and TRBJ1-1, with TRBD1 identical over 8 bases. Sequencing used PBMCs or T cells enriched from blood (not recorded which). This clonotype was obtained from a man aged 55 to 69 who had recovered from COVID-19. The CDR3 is CASSWTGRNTEAFF. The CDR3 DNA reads TGTGCCAGCAGCTGGACAGGGCGAAACACTGAAGCTTTCTTT.